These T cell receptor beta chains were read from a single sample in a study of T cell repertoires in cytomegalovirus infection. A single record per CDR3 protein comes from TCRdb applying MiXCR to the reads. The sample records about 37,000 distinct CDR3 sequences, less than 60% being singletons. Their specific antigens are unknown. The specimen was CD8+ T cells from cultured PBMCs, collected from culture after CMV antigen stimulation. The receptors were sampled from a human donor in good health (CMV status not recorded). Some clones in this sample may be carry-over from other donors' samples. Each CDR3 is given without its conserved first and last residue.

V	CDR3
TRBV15	ATSRDRAGTYEQY
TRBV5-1	ASSWRSRGNLETQY
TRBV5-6	ASSLAGDTEAF
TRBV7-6	ASSPSYSHEQY
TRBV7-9	ASSPSRQDYEQY
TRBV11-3	ASSLGGSNNEQF
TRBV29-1	SARTGEHGYT
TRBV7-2	ASSLVYSQGGGHEQY
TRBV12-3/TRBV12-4	ASSKDRGDYGYT
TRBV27	ASSLSNLNEQY
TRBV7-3	ASSPSPGSRAEAF
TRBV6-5	ASNKTAKYSPLH
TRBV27	ASRGVGGKSYEQY
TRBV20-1	SARETSGGYTQY
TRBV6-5	ASSYSLGSYEQY
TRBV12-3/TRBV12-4	ASITAGGNEKLF
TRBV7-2	ASSLGGRAKNIQY
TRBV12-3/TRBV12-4	ASSLAGLAGGHSYEQY
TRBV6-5	ASSYYVGTGANVLT
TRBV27	ASSLGTSGRTHYEQY
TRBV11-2	ASSARQGARGNEQF
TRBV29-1	SVGDRGAGVYEQY
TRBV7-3	ASSENNEQF
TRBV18	ASSPQGSSRPYEQY
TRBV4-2	ASSQGPSDEQY
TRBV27	ASSSAGLAGEAKNIQY
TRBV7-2	ASSPRTAHRENTQY